The 2 T cell receptor beta chains presented below share a single source sample, sequenced in a study of blood T cells in healthy people across ages. Using a J-beta primer mix together with a sample-barcoded 5' primer, a second PCR was run for about 7 to 12 cycles. TCRdb re-derived calls from the 5' RACE reads in MiXCR, one entry per CDR3 protein. Of 1.4 million to 1.5 million distinct CDR3 sequences listed, 42% are singletons. The specimen was blood. These receptors were obtained from a woman aged 18-29 years in good health.

The chain joins TRBV20-1 to TRBJ1-2, with 9 bases fitting TRBD1. This CDR3 spans 13 amino acids. Germline V gene sequence: CDR1 DFQATT, CDR2 SNEGSKA (reference sequence). V was clipped by 7 bases and J by 9 bases; unmatched bases: 12. CDR3 in amino acids: CSGGQGSPGSYTF. The DNA for the CDR3 is TGCAGTGGGGGACAGGGTAGCCCGGGGAGCTACACCTTC.

V gene TRBV9 combines with J gene TRBJ2-7, with a possible D match to TRBD1 (6 bases). The CDR3 sequence is 16 residues long. Trimming stripped 2 bases from V and 7 bases from J, with 22 bases between. Per the germline V gene, CDR1 is SGDLS and CDR2 is YYNGEE. The CDR3 region has the DNA TGTGCCAGCAGCGTCCTTCCCCAGGGACAATACAATGAGCAGTACTTC. Its translation: CASSVLPQGQYNEQYF. Full variable domain (outside the CDR3, taken from reference TRBV9 and TRBJ2-7): DSGVTQTPKHLITATGQRVTLRCSPRSGDLSVYWYQQSLDQGLQFLIQYYNGEERAKGNILERFSAQQFPDLHSELNLSSLELGDSALYFCASSVLPQGQYNEQYFGPGTRLTVT.